This TCR beta chain was sequenced for a study of T-cell memory formation after mild COVID-19. MiXCR, applied by TCRdb to the 5' RACE reads, yields one record per CDR3 protein. The sample contains about 90,000 distinct CDR3 sequences, 13% of which appear only once. This clonotype was counted a few times. The antigen remains unidentified. The CDR3 consists of 15 residues. In germline, CDR1 is SQVTM, CDR2 ANQGSEA. Trimming took 0 bases from V and 3 from J; bases not matched to a gene: 5. Study outcomes and limitations: Mainly CM and EM harbored the contracting CD4+ clones; mainly EMRA harbored the CD8+ ones. Clones that contracted from day 15 to 85 had balanced CD4/CD8; later expanders were CD4+ biased.

The sample taken for sequencing was PBMCs or a T cell subset sorted from them (not recorded which). This sequence joins TRBV29-1 and TRBJ1-1; 9 bases align to TRBD1. The clonotype comes from an adult woman who had mild COVID-19 (a few samples of this study predate the infection). Cell type and time point are not known. The CDR3 region is CSVEELRTGDTEAFF. The CDR3 region has the DNA TGCAGCGTTGAAGAGCTGAGGACAGGGGACACTGAAGCTTTCTTT.